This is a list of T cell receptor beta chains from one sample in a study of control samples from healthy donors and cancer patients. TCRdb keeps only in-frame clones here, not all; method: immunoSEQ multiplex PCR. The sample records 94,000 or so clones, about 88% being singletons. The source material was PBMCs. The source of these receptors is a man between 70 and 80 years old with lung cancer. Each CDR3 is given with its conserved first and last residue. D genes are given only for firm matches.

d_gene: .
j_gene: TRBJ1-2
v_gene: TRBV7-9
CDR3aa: CASSEGIIGYYGYTF

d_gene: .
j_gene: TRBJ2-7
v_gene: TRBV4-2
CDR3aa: CASSQVRGVSEQYF

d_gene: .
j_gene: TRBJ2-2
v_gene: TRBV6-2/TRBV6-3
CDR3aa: CASSYRGGTTGELFF

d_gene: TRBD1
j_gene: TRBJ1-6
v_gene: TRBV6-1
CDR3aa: CASSGGQGARNSPLHF

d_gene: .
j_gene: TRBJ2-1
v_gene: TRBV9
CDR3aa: CASSVAGLPYNEQFF

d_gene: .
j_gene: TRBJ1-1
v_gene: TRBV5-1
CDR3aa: CASSLTSRATEAFF

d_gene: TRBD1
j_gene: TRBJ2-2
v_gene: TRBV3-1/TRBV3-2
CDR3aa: CASSPTGGTNTGELFF

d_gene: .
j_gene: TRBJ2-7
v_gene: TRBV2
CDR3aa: CASRRAKGYEQYF

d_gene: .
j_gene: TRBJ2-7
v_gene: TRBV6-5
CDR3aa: CASSYTLSSYEQYF

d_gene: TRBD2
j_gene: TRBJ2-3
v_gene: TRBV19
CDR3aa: CASSRLAGGSTDTQYF

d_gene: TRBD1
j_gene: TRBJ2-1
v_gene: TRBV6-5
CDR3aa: CASGPTGMGDEQFF

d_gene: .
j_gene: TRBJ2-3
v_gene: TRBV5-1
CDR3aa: CASREGNTDTQYF

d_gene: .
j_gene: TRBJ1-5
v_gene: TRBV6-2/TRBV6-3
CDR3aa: CASSYPGANNQPQHF

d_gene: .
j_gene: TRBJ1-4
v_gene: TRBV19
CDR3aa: CASSIGTAATNEKLFF

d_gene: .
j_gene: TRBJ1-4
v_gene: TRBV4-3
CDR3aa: CASSQDYGGLIAGLFF

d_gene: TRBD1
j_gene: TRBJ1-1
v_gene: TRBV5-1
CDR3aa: CASSLDQGVVTEAFF

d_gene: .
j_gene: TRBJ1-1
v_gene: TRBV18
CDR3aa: CASSPPYRQNTEAFF

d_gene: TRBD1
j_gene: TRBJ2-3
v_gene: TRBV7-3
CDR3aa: CASSRTGVSTDTQYF

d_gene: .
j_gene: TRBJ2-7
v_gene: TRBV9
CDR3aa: CASSVGLTSYEQYF

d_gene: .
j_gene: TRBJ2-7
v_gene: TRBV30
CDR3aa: CAWSVVQGTPYEQYF

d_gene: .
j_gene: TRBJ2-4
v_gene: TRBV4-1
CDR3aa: CASSLGDARDIQYF

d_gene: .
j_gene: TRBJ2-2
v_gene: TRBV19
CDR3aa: CASSDNGELFF

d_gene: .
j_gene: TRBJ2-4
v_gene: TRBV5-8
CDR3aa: CASSLQQGALIDIQYF

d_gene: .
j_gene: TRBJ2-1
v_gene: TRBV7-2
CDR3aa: CASSLEPGVYNEQFF

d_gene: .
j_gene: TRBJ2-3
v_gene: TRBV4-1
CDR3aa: CASSQPSLSRVSSTDTQYF

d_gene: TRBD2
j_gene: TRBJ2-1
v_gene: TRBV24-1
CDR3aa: CATRSGGAGDEQFF